This T cell receptor (beta chain) is drawn from a study of blood T cells in healthy people across ages. Findings of the study overall: Expanded clonotype changes were possibly confounded by unknown donor CMV status.

In the case of this clonotype: Its antigen remains unidentified.

PCR was performed a second time for roughly 7 to 11 cycles using a sample-barcoded 5' primer and a J-beta primer mix. TCRdb redid the calling of the 5' RACE reads with MiXCR, one entry per CDR3 protein. This table holds roughly 800,000 distinct CDR3 sequences, approximately 25% found once. V lost 5 bases and J lost 3, with 14 bases in between. This CDR3 is built from 15 residues. The data also belong to a second study, concerning T cells of mothers and their children. According to that study: Normalized overlap was always slightly, never significantly, higher in related than unrelated mother-child pairs.

This receptor was identified in a boy aged 10-17 years in good health. This chain connects TRBV12-3 or TRBV12-4 to TRBJ2-1; perhaps TRBD1 as D (5 bases). The sequencing sample was made of blood. The CDR3 sequence is CASSPLWQGYNEQFF. The CDR3 coding sequence is TGTGCCAGCAGTCCCCTATGGCAGGGCTACAATGAGCAGTTCTTC.